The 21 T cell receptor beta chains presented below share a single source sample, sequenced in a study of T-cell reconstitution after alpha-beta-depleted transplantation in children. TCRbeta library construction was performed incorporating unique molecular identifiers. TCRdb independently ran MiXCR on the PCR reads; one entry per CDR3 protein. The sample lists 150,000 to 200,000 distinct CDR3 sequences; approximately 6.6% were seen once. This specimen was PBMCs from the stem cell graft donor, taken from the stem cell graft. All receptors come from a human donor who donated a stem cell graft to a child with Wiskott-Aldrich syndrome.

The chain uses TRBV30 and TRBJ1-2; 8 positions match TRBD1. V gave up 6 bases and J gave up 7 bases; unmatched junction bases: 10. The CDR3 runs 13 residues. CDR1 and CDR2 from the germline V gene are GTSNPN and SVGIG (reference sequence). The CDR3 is CACNQGRGLGYTF. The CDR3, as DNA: TGTGCCTGTAATCAAGGCAGGGGGCTTGGCTACACCTTC.

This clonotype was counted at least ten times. CDR3 protein: CASSLVLASMEDEQFF. For the CDR3, the DNA is TGTGCCAGCAGCTTAGTGCTAGCGAGTATGGAGGATGAGCAGTTCTTC. V is TRBV13 and J is TRBJ2-1, with D tentatively TRBD2 (6 bases). V was shortened by 1 base and J by 8 bases, with 18 bases between the two germline ends. Looked up from germline, CDR1 is PRHDT and CDR2 is FYEKMQ (reference sequence). The CDR3 sequence is 16 residues long.

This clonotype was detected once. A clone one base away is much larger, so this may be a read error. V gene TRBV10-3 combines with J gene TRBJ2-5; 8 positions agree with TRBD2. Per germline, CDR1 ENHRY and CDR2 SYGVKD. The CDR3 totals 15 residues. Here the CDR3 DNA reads TGTGCATCAAAAGGGACTAGAGGGGGCCAAGAGACCCAGTACTTC. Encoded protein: CASKGTRGGQETQYF.

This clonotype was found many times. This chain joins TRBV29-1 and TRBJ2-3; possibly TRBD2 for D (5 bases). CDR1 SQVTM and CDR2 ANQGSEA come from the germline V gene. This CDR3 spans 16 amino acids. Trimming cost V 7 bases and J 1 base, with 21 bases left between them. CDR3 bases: TGCAGCGGGCTTACTATGGTCGGGCGGGGCACAGATACGCAGTATTTT. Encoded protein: CSGLTMVGRGTDTQYF.

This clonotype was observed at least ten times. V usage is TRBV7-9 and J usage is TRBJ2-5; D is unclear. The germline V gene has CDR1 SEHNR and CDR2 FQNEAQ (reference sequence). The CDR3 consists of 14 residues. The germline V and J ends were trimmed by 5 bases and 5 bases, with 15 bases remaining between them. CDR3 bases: TGTGCCAGCAGCCAACGACGGACCGGCGAGACCCAGTACTTC. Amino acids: CASSQRRTGETQYF.

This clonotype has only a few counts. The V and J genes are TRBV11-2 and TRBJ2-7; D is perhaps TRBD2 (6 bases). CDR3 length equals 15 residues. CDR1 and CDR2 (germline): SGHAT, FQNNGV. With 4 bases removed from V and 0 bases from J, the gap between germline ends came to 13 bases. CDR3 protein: CASSSSRLVSYEQYF. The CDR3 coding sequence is TGTGCCAGCAGCTCTTCAAGACTAGTCTCCTACGAGCAGTACTTC.

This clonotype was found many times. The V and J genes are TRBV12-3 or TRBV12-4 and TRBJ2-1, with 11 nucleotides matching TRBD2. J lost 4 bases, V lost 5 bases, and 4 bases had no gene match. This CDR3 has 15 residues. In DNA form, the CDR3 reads TGTGCCAGCAGTCGACTAGCGGGAAGGTACAATGAGCAGTTCTTC. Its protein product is CASSRLAGRYNEQFF.

CDR3 sequence reads: CASSPSGTGYNEQFF. CDR3 in DNA: TGTGCCAGCAGTCCCTCCGGGACAGGGTACAATGAGCAGTTCTTC. The J gene is TRBJ2-1, the V gene TRBV27, with TRBD1 matching over 9 bases. With V trimmed by 5 bases and J by 4 bases, 6 bases remained unmatched. Germline CDR1 MNHEY, CDR2 SMNVEV (reference sequence). CDR3 size: 15 residues.

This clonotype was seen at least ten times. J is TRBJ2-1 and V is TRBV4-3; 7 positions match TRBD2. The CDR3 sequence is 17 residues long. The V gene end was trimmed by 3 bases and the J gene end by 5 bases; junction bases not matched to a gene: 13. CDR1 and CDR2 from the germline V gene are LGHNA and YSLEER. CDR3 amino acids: CASSHGLGARENNEQFF. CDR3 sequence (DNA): TGCGCCAGCAGCCACGGCCTAGGGGCGCGGGAGAACAATGAGCAGTTCTTC.

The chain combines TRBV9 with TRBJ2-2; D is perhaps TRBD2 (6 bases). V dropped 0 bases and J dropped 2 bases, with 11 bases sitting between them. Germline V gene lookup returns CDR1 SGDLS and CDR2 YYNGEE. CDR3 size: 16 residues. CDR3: CASSVGDSGNTGELFF. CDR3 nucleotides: TGTGCCAGCAGCGTAGGCGATAGCGGAAACACCGGGGAGCTGTTTTTT.

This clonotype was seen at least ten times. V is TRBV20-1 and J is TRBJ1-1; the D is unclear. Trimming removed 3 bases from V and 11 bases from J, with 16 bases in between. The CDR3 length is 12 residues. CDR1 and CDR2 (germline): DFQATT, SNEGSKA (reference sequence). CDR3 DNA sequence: TGCAGTGCTAGTGAGGGAACACGGATGGCTTTCTTT. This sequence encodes CSASEGTRMAFF.

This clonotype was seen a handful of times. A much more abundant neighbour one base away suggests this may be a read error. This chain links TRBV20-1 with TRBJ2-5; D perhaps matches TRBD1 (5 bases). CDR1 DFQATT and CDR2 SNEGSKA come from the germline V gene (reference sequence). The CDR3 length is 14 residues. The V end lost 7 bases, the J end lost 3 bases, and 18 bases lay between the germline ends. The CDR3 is CSGGRADVKETQYF. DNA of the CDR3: TGCAGTGGGGGCCGGGCTGACGTAAAAGAGACCCAGTACTTC.

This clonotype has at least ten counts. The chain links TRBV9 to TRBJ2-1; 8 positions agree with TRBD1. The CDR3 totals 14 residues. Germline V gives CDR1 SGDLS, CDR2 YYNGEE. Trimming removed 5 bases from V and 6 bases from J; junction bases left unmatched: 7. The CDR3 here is CASRGQGKFNEQFF. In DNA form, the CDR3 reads TGTGCCAGCAGAGGACAGGGCAAATTCAATGAGCAGTTCTTC.

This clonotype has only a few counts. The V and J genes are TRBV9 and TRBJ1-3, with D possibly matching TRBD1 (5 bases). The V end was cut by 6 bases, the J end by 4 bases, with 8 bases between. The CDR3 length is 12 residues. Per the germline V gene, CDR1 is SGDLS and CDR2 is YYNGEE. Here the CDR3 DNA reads TGTGCCAGCAATGGGGACGGAAACACCATATATTTT. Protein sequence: CASNGDGNTIYF.

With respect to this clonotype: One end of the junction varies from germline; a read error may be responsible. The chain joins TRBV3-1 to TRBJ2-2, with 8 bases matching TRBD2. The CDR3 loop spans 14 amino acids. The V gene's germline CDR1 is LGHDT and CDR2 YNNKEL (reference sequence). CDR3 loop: CDSSRLALNGELFF. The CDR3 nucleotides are TGTGACAGCAGTCGACTAGCGCTTAACGGGGAGCTGTTTTTT.

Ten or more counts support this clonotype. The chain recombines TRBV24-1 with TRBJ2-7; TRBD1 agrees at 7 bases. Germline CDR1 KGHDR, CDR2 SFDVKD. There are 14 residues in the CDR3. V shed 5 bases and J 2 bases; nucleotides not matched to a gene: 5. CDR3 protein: CATSARQGAYEQYF. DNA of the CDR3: TGTGCCACCAGTGCCCGACAGGGCGCCTACGAGCAGTACTTC.

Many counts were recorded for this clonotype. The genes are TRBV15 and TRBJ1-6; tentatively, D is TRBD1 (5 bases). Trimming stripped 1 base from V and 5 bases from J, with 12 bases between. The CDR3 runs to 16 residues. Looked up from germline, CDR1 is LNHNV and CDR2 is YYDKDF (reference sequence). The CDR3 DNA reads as TGTGCCACCAGCAGAGTGGGGGTAACCGATAATTCACCCCTCCACTTT. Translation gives CATSRVGVTDNSPLHF.

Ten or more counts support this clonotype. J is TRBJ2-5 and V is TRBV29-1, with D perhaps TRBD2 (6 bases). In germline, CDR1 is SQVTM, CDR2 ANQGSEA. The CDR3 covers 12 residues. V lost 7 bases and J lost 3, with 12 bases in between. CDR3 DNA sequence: TGCAGCGAGGGAGGTGGAGAAGAGACCCAGTACTTC. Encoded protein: CSEGGGEETQYF.

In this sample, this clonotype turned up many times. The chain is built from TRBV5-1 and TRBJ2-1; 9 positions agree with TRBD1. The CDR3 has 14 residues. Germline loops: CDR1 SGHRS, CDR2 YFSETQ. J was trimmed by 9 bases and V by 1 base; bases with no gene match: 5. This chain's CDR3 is CASSLRGQGLEQFF. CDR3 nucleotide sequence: TGCGCCAGCAGCTTGAGGGGACAGGGTCTTGAGCAGTTCTTC.

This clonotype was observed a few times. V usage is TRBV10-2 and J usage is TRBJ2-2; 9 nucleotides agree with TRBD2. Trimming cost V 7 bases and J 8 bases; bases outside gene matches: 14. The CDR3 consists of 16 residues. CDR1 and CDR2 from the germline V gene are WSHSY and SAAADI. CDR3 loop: CASTGLPGLASGELFF. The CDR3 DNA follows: TGCGCCAGCACAGGTCTGCCGGGACTAGCATCGGGGGAGCTGTTTTTT.

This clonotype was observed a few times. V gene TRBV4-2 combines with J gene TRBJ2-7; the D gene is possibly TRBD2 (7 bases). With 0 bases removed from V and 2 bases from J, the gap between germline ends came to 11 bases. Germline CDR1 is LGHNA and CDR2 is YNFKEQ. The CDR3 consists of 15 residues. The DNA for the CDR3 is TGTGCCAGCAGCCAAGAGTGGGGGGGCCCCTACGAGCAGTACTTC. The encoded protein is CASSQEWGGPYEQYF.